This TCR beta chain was recorded in a study of a mutant IDH1 vaccine in newly diagnosed glioma. Time point indicated: week 5, during vaccination. One vaccine dose held 300 ug of mutant IDH1 20-mer peptide and came with topical imiquimod. Comment on this clone: Its antigen remains unidentified.

The assay was immunoSEQ multiplex PCR, and TCRdb's table has in-frame clones only and misses some. The sample gives 45,000 to 60,000 clones, more than 70% of which show up once; around 5.3% is in the top ten. V was cut by 4 bases and J by 4 bases, with 10 bases left in between. Germline assignment: CDR1 LNHDA and CDR2 SQIVND (reference sequence). This CDR3 has 14 residues. The rearrangement links TRBV19 to TRBJ2-2, with TRBD1 as a possible D gene (6 bases). The receptor was isolated from a man aged 45-65 years with glioma. The sample was PBMCs, taken from a glioma patient whose treatment included an IDH1 peptide vaccine. CDR3 sequence: CASSTTGGTGELFF. The CDR3 DNA reads as TGTGCCAGTAGTACGACAGGTGGCACCGGGGAGCTGTTTTTT.